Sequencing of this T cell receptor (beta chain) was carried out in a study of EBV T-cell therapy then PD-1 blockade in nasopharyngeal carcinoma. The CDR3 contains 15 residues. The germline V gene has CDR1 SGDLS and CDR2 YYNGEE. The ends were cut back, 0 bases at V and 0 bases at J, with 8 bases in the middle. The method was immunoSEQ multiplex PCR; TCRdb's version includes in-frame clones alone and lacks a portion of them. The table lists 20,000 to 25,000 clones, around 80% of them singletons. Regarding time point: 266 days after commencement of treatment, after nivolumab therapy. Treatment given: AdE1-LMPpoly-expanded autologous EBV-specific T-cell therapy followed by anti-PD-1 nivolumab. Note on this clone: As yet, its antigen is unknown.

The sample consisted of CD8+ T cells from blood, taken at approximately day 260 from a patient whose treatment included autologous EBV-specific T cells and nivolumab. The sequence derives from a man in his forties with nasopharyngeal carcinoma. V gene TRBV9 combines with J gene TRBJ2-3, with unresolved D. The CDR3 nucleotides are TGTGCCAGCAGCGTAGGGTGGTTTAGCACAGATACGCAGTATTTT. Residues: CASSVGWFSTDTQYF.